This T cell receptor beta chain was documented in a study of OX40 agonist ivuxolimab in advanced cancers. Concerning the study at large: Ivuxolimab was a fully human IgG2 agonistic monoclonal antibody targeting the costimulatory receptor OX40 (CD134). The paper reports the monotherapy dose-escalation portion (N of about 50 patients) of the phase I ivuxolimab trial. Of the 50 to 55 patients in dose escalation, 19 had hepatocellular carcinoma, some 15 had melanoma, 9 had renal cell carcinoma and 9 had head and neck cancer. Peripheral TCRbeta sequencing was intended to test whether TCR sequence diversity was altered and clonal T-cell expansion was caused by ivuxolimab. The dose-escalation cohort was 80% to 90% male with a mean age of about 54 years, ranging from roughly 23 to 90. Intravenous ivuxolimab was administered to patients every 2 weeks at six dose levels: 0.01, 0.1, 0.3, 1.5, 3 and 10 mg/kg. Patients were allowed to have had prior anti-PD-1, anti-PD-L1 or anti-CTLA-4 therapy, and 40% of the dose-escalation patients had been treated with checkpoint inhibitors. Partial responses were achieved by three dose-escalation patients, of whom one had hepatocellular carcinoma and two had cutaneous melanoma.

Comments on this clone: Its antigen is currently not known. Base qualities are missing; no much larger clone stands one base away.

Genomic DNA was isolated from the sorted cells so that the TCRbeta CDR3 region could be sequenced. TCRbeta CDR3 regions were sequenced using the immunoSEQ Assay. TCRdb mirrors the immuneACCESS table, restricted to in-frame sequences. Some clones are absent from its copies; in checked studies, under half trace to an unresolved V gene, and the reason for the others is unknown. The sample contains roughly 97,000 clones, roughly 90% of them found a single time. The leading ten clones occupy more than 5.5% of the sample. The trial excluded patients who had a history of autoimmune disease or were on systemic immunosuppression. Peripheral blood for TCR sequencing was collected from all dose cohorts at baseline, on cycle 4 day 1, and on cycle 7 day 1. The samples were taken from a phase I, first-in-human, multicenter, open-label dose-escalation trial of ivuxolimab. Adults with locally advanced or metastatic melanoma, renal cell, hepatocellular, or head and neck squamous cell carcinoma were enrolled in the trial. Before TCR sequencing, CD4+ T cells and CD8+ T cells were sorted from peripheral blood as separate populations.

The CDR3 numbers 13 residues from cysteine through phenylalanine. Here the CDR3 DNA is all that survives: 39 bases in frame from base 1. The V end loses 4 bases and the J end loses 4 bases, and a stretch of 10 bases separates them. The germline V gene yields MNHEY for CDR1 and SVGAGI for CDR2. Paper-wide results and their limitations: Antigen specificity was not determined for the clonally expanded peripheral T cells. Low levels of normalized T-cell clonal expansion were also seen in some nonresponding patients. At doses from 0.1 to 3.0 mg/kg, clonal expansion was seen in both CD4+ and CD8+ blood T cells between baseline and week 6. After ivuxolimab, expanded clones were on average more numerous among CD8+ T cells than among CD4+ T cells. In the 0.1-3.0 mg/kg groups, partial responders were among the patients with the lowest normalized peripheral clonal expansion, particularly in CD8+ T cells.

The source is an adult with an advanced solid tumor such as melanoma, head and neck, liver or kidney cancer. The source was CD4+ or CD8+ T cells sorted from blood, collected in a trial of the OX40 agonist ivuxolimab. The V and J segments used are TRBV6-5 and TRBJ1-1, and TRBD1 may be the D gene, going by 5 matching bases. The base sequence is TGTGCCAGCAGTTCCTTTGGGGGCACTGAAGCTTTCTTT. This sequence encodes CASSSFGGTEAFF.